This TCR beta chain comes out of a study of T cell changes during pregnancy in multiple sclerosis. The protocol was immunoSEQ multiplex PCR, while the TCRdb copy is restricted to in-frame clones and leaves out a portion. The table includes about 59,000 clones, roughly 90% detected once. Germline V gives CDR1 SGDLS, CDR2 YYNGEE. The V end was cut by 4 bases, the J end by 0 bases, with 13 bases between. The CDR3 is 15 amino acids. Source: peripheral blood, taken before pregnancy. The V call is TRBV9, the J call TRBJ1-1, with D maybe TRBD1 (5 bases). The source of this sequence is a female donor with multiple sclerosis, enrolled in a pregnancy study. The CDR3 coding sequence is TGTGCCAGCAGCCCTCAGACAGAGCTGAACACTGAAGCTTTCTTT. It codes for CASSPQTELNTEAFF. Complete variable domain (other parts from reference TRBV9 and TRBJ1-1): DSGVTQTPKHLITATGQRVTLRCSPRSGDLSVYWYQQSLDQGLQFLIQYYNGEERAKGNILERFSAQQFPDLHSELNLSSLELGDSALYFCASSPQTELNTEAFFGQGTRLTVV.